Listed below are T cell receptor beta chains from one sample, sequenced in a study of cytomegalovirus exposure and HLA in healthy donors. Only in-frame clones appear in the TCRdb table, and some are missing; sequencing was by immunoSEQ multiplex PCR. In the table there are 200,000 to 300,000 clones, just under 85% of which are singletons. The sample taken for sequencing was PBMCs. These receptors all stem from a woman in her 40s in good health and CMV-seropositive. Both conserved end residues are part of each CDR3. D genes are given only for firm matches. Clone size, where shown, is once, few, many, or a class for clones that have expanded.

TRBJ1-5	NA	NA	TRBV19	13	CASSSQGYQPQHF	TGTGCCAGTAGTTCCCAGGGCTATCAGCCCCAGCATTTT
TRBJ2-1	TRBD1	NA	TRBV7-8	15	CASSSSRDRANEQFF	TGTGCCAGCAGCTCCTCCCGGGACAGGGCCAATGAGCAGTTCTTC
TRBJ1-1	TRBD1	once	TRBV6-6	14	CASTGDRANTEAFF	TGTGCCAGCACTGGGGACAGGGCGAACACTGAAGCTTTCTTT
TRBJ2-2	NA	NA	TRBV19	15	CASTRQAANTGELFF	TGTGCCAGTACCCGTCAAGCGGCGAACACCGGGGAGCTGTTTTTT
TRBJ2-2	TRBD2	NA	TRBV27	16	CASSLTIGGGTGELFF	TGTGCCAGCAGTTTAACTATCGGGGGGGGGACCGGGGAGCTGTTTTTT
TRBJ2-7	TRBD2	once	TRBV6-1	14	CASSRLAGAGEQYF	TGTGCCAGCAGTCGGCTAGCGGGAGCGGGCGAGCAGTACTTC
TRBJ2-3	TRBD2	NA	TRBV19	14	CASRSGGGTDTQYF	TGTGCCAGTCGAAGCGGGGGAGGCACAGATACGCAGTATTTT
TRBJ1-5	NA	NA	TRBV9	15	CASSVEGASNQPQHF	TGTGCCAGCAGCGTAGAAGGGGCGAGCAATCAGCCCCAGCATTTT
TRBJ2-7	NA	NA	TRBV19	15	CASSRGSGEGYEQYF	TGTGCCAGTAGCCGAGGGTCAGGGGAGGGCTACGAGCAGTACTTC
TRBJ1-1	TRBD1	NA	TRBV6-5	16	CASSFSFTGGLAEAFF	TGTGCCAGCAGTTTTTCTTTCACAGGGGGCCTCGCTGAAGCTTTCTTT
TRBJ2-1	TRBD2	NA	TRBV27	16	CASSLPGLAGVNEQFF	TGTGCCAGCAGTTTACCAGGACTAGCGGGAGTTAATGAGCAGTTCTTC
TRBJ2-1	TRBD2	NA	TRBV19	14	CASSITSGYNEQFF	TGTGCCAGTAGTATAACTAGCGGATACAATGAGCAGTTCTTC
TRBJ2-6	TRBD1	NA	TRBV15	18	CATSRDRGSYSGANVLTF	TGTGCCACCAGCAGAGACAGGGGGAGCTACTCTGGGGCCAACGTCCTGACTTTC
TRBJ1-1	NA	NA	TRBV19	15	CASSLGSGRSTEAFF	TGTGCCAGTTCCTTGGGTAGTGGGAGAAGCACTGAAGCTTTCTTT
TRBJ2-7	NA	NA	TRBV7-2	15	CASSPRTGPAYEQYF	TGTGCCAGCAGCCCCCGGACTGGGCCTGCCTACGAGCAGTACTTC
TRBJ2-7	NA	NA	TRBV11-3	14	CASGTRMGASEQYF	TGTGCCAGCGGAACCCGAATGGGGGCGAGCGAGCAGTACTTC
TRBJ2-3	TRBD2	NA	TRBV27	14	CASRGLGPADTQYF	TGTGCCAGCAGGGGACTAGGGCCAGCAGATACGCAGTATTTT
TRBJ2-2	TRBD1	NA	TRBV27	16	CASSPGTGKNTGELFF	TGTGCCAGCAGCCCCGGGACAGGGAAGAACACCGGGGAGCTGTTTTTT
TRBJ1-5	NA	NA	TRBV6-5	13	CASSPQVNQPQHF	TGTGCCAGCAGTCCCCAGGTCAATCAGCCCCAGCATTTT
TRBJ1-5	TRBD1	NA	TRBV7-2	14	CASSMGQSYQPQHF	TGTGCCAGCAGCATGGGACAGTCTTATCAGCCCCAGCATTTT
TRBJ2-3	TRBD2	NA	TRBV7-2	15	CASSLVGGPTDTQYF	TGTGCCAGCAGCTTAGTGGGAGGGCCGACAGATACGCAGTATTTT
TRBJ2-7	NA	NA	TRBV28	15	CASSLSGTTTYEQYF	TGTGCCAGCAGTTTGTCCGGGACAACTACCTACGAGCAGTACTTC
TRBJ2-7	NA	NA	TRBV5-1	14	CASSLTGQYYEQYF	TGCGCCAGCAGCTTGACGGGACAATATTACGAGCAGTACTTC
TRBJ1-4	NA	NA	TRBV4-2	15	CASSQVAAGMKELFF	TGTGCCAGCAGCCAAGTCGCAGCAGGGATGAAGGAACTGTTTTTT
TRBJ2-5	NA	NA	TRBV4-2	14	CASSQEAQGGTQYF	TGTGCCAGCAGCCAAGAAGCGCAGGGCGGGACCCAGTACTTC
TRBJ2-2	NA	NA	TRBV25-1	16	CAYQEDGNLGTGELFF	TGTGCCTACCAGGAGGACGGAAACCTCGGAACCGGGGAGCTGTTTTTT
TRBJ2-1	NA	NA	TRBV6-6	12	CASRIRVNEQFF	TGTGCCAGCAGAATTAGAGTAAATGAGCAGTTCTTC
TRBJ1-4	NA	NA	TRBV6-1	14	CASSEAGGTQKLFF	TGTGCCAGCAGTGAAGCAGGGGGTACTCAAAAACTGTTTTTT
TRBJ2-5	NA	NA	TRBV7-6	12	CASSSSSETQYF	TGTGCCAGCAGCTCTAGTAGCGAGACCCAGTACTTC
TRBJ2-2	TRBD2	NA	TRBV9	16	CASSVEGGRGTGELFF	TGTGCCAGCAGCGTAGAGGGCGGGAGAGGTACCGGGGAGCTGTTTTTT
TRBJ2-5	NA	NA	TRBV28	16	CASRRGDRSTKETQYF	TGTGCCAGCAGGCGGGGGGACAGATCGACAAAAGAGACCCAGTACTTC
TRBJ1-1	NA	NA	TRBV7-9	15	CSSSLGSGGDTEAFF	TGTTCCAGCAGCTTAGGGTCAGGAGGGGACACTGAAGCTTTCTTT
TRBJ2-1	NA	NA	TRBV27	13	CASSSRVYNEQFF	TGTGCCAGCAGTTCCAGGGTCTACAATGAGCAGTTCTTC
TRBJ2-3	NA	NA	TRBV25-1	13	CASSDQTGDTQYF	TGTGCCAGCAGTGACCAGACTGGGGATACGCAGTATTTT
TRBJ2-1	TRBD2	NA	TRBV10-3	18	CAISESGTSGSVYNEQFF	TGTGCCATCAGTGAGTCGGGGACTAGCGGGAGCGTCTACAATGAGCAGTTCTTC
TRBJ1-2	NA	NA	TRBV27	16	CASGYPGTLGREGYTF	TGTGCCAGCGGGTATCCCGGGACTCTCGGCCGTGAAGGCTACACCTTC
TRBJ1-2	NA	once	TRBV5-6	15	CASSPDYGGAYGYTF	TGTGCCAGCAGCCCTGACTACGGCGGGGCCTATGGCTACACCTTC
TRBJ2-3	NA	NA	TRBV7-8	16	CASSLGRGTDTDTQYF	TGTGCCAGCAGCTTAGGCCGGGGAACCGACACAGATACGCAGTATTTT
TRBJ1-1	TRBD1	NA	TRBV30	12	CAWKQGATEAFF	TGTGCCTGGAAACAGGGGGCAACTGAAGCTTTCTTT
TRBJ2-1	NA	NA	TRBV19	13	CASSSVGGNEQFF	TGTGCCAGCTCCTCAGTTGGGGGGAATGAGCAGTTCTTC
TRBJ2-3	NA	few	TRBV7-2	15	CASSLAPGSSDTQYF	TGTGCCAGCAGCTTAGCCCCCGGGAGTTCAGATACGCAGTATTTT
TRBJ2-2	TRBD2	NA	TRBV4-3	15	CASSQGAPGGGELFF	TGCGCCAGCAGCCAAGGAGCGCCGGGGGGCGGGGAGCTGTTTTTT
TRBJ1-2	TRBD1	NA	TRBV13	14	CASSARTGPHGYTF	TGTGCCAGCAGCGCCCGGACAGGGCCTCATGGCTACACCTTC
TRBJ2-7	TRBD2	NA	TRBV28	17	CASSPVSGVAGFNEQYF	TGTGCCAGCAGCCCCGTGAGTGGGGTAGCGGGTTTCAACGAGCAGTACTTC
TRBJ2-5	TRBD1	NA	TRBV6-5	12	CASSRTGGEQYF	TGTGCCAGCAGTAGGACAGGGGGTGAGCAGTACTTC
TRBJ2-7	NA	once	TRBV20-1	11	CSARDRGKQYF	TGCAGTGCTAGAGATCGGGGGAAGCAGTACTTC
TRBJ1-6	TRBD1	once	TRBV7-9	17	CASSTGAGGSNNSPLHF	TGTGCCAGCAGCACCGGTGCAGGGGGCTCGAATAATTCACCCCTCCACTTT
TRBJ2-7	NA	NA	TRBV18	14	CASSPGQNFYEQYF	TGTGCCAGCTCACCGGGGCAGAATTTCTACGAGCAGTACTTC
TRBJ2-7	TRBD2	NA	TRBV6-1	15	CATHPPGTTTGEQYF	TGTGCCACCCACCCGCCCGGGACTACGACGGGCGAGCAGTACTTC
TRBJ1-2	NA	NA	TRBV29-1	13	CSVVKQEHYGYTF	TGCAGCGTTGTGAAACAGGAACATTATGGCTACACCTTC
TRBJ2-7	TRBD2	NA	TRBV10-3	12	CAIRREGYEQYF	TGTGCCATCAGGCGGGAGGGCTACGAGCAGTACTTC
TRBJ1-1	TRBD1	NA	TRBV18	17	CASSPTGTGLRNTEAFF	TGTGCCAGCTCACCTACCGGGACAGGGCTGCGGAACACTGAAGCTTTCTTT
TRBJ1-5	NA	NA	TRBV19	17	CASSIEDRRLSNQPQHF	TGTGCCAGTAGTATAGAAGACCGGAGGCTAAGTAATCAGCCCCAGCATTTT
TRBJ1-4	NA	NA	TRBV11-1	16	CASSFAGGATNEKLFF	TGTGCCAGCAGCTTCGCGGGGGGAGCAACTAATGAAAAACTGTTTTTT
TRBJ2-7	TRBD1	NA	TRBV13	14	CASSFTDRGYEQYF	TGTGCCAGCAGCTTCACGGACAGGGGGTACGAGCAGTACTTC